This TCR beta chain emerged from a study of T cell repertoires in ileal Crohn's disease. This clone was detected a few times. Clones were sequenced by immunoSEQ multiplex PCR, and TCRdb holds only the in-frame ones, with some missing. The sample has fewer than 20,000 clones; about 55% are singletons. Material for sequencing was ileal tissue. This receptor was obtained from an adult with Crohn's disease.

The CDR3 loop is CASSLSRNTEAFF. The CDR3 coding sequence is TGTGCCAGCAGCTTGTCTCGGAACACTGAAGCTTTCTTT. The V gene is TRBV5-5, the J gene TRBJ1-1, with D hard to call. V was shortened by 1 base and J by 1 base, with 5 bases between the two germline ends. Germline values: CDR1 SGHKS, CDR2 YYEKEE (reference sequence). The CDR3 loop spans 13 amino acids.